These 24 T cell receptor beta chains originate from one sample sequenced in a study of cytomegalovirus exposure and HLA in healthy donors (dated by TCRdb to between 2016 and 2019). Libraries were made using the immunoSEQ multiplex PCR assay. For the multiplex PCR, a mixture combining 60 forward primers for TCR Vbeta segments and 13 reverse primers for TCR Jbeta segments was used. This is the immuneACCESS table as TCRdb keeps it, with only in-frame sequences that have V and J called. A part of the clones is gone; compared with another copy, unresolved V genes explain less than half, and the rest is unexplained. Across this sample there are about 130,000 clones, with approximately 71% seen only once. The ten most abundant clones make up under 3.5% of the sample. Sequenced: PBMCs. The receptors come from a woman aged 50 to 65 in good health and CMV-seronegative.

This sequence joins TRBV5-6 and TRBJ2-3; weak D call: TRBD1 (5 bases). Trimming pared 4 bases from V and 0 bases from J, leaving 9 bases between. Germline CDR1 and CDR2: SGHDT and YYEEEE. The CDR3 is 14 amino acids. The CDR3 loop is CASSQGHSTDTQYF. CDR3 nucleotides: TGTGCCAGCAGCCAGGGCCACAGCACAGATACGCAGTATTTT. Variable domain in full (rest from reference TRBV5-6 and TRBJ2-3): DAGVTQSPTHLIKTRGQQVTLRCSPKSGHDTVSWYQQALGQGPQFIFQYYEEEERQRGNFPDRFSGHQFPNYSSELNVNALLLGDSALYLCASSQGHSTDTQYFGPGTRLTVL.

The chain joins TRBV5-1 to TRBJ2-3, with 15 bases matching TRBD2. The V gene's germline CDR1 is SGHRS and CDR2 YFSETQ. The CDR3 extends over 18 amino acids. Unmatched junction bases numbered 8, after V lost 3 bases and J lost 3 bases. The DNA of the CDR3 is TGCGCCAGCAGCTACGGACTAGCGGGAGGGCCAAGGACAGATACGCAGTATTTT. This translates into CASSYGLAGGPRTDTQYF. Full variable domain (missing parts from reference TRBV5-1 and TRBJ2-3): KAGVTQTPRYLIKTRGQQVTLSCSPISGHRSVSWYQQTPGQGLQFLFEYFSETQRNKGNFPGRFSGRQFSNSRSEMNVSTLELGDSALYLCASSYGLAGGPRTDTQYFGPGTRLTVL.

The chain is built from TRBV7-2 and TRBJ1-5; TRBD1 aligns across 7 bases. Germline V lookup: CDR1 SGHTA, CDR2 FQGNSA. The CDR3 consists of 13 residues. V trimming: 5 bases; J trimming: 6 bases; junction bases outside the gene matches: 4. Written as DNA, the CDR3 is TGTGCCAGCAGCCCCCGGACAGGTCAGCCCCAGCATTTT. Encoded protein: CASSPRTGQPQHF.

V usage is TRBV28 and J usage is TRBJ2-2, with a weak D call TRBD1 (6 bases). The germline V gene has CDR1 MDHEN and CDR2 SYDVKM. The V end was cut by 5 bases, the J end by 3 bases, with 7 bases between. This CDR3 contains 13 residues. The DNA for the CDR3 is TGTGCCAGCAGTCGACAGGACACCGGGGAGCTGTTTTTT. It encodes CASSRQDTGELFF.

The genes are TRBV28 and TRBJ2-2; 7 bases map to TRBD2. The CDR3 extends over 16 amino acids. CDR1 and CDR2 (germline): MDHEN, SYDVKM. Germline trimming cut 4 bases from V and 8 bases from J; bases unmatched to any gene: 13. CDR3 in amino acids: CASSSPAGAMRGELFF. The DNA for the CDR3 is TGTGCCAGCAGTTCTCCGGCGGGAGCGATGAGGGGGGAGCTGTTTTTT.

This clone was recorded a few times. This chain joins TRBV28 and TRBJ2-7; D is perhaps TRBD1 (6 bases). The CDR3 is made up of 13 amino acids. Trimming took off 10 bases at V and 2 bases at J, with 15 bases between the two ends. Germline V lookup: CDR1 MDHEN, CDR2 SYDVKM. The CDR3 is CANLKHRAYEQYF. The CDR3 DNA follows: TGTGCCAACCTTAAGCACAGGGCCTACGAGCAGTACTTC.

This rearrangement joins TRBV7-2 to TRBJ2-5; TRBD2 aligns across 9 bases. Germline loops: CDR1 SGHTA, CDR2 FQGNSA. With V trimmed by 6 bases and J by 4 bases, 12 bases remained unmatched. The CDR3 runs to 16 residues. CDR3 loop: CASRPGTSPALETQYF. CDR3 DNA sequence: TGTGCCAGCAGACCCGGGACTAGCCCCGCCCTAGAGACCCAGTACTTC.

The chain uses TRBV2 and TRBJ1-1; no clear D gene. With 6 bases removed from V and 11 bases from J, the gap between germline ends came to 16 bases. The germline V gene encodes CDR1 SNHLY and CDR2 FYNNEI. The CDR3 loop spans 12 amino acids. CDR3 protein: CASREEPTGAFF. The CDR3 DNA sequence: TGTGCCAGCAGAGAGGAACCAACTGGGGCTTTCTTT.

This chain links TRBV4-2 with TRBJ1-5; D perhaps matches TRBD1 (5 bases). Germline lookup yields CDR1 LGHNA and CDR2 YNFKEQ. Deletions cut 0 bases from V and 0 bases from J, with 9 bases between. This CDR3 has 16 amino acids. The CDR3 region is CASSQDRGNSNQPQHF. In nucleotides, the CDR3 is TGTGCCAGCAGCCAAGATCGGGGGAATAGCAATCAGCCCCAGCATTTT.

V gene TRBV4-3 combines with J gene TRBJ2-7; D may be TRBD2 (5 bases). The V and J ends lost 0 bases and 3 bases respectively, with 15 bases between them. Per germline, CDR1 LGHNA and CDR2 YSLEER. The CDR3 sequence is 16 residues long. DNA of the CDR3: TGCGCCAGCAGCCAAGATTATCGAGGGATGGACTACGAGCAGTACTTC. Protein product: CASSQDYRGMDYEQYF.

The gene calls are TRBV19 and TRBJ1-4; possible D gene TRBD1, 5 bases. V lost 5 bases and J 2 bases, leaving 9 bases between the germline ends. Per germline, CDR1 LNHDA and CDR2 SQIVND (reference sequence). The CDR3 covers 14 residues. DNA of the CDR3: TGTGCCAGTAGTCGGGGGTTGACTAATGAAAAACTGTTTTTT. Translation gives CASSRGLTNEKLFF.

The sample holds a few counts of this clone. The J gene is TRBJ2-1, the V gene TRBV30; 9 nucleotides match TRBD2. Germline V gene sequence: CDR1 GTSNPN, CDR2 SVGIG (reference sequence). The CDR3 consists of 15 residues. V lost 2 bases, J lost 2 bases, and 4 bases stayed unmatched. CDR3 sequence (DNA): TGTGCCTGGAGTCGTCTAGCGGGACCCTACAATGAGCAGTTCTTC. It translates to CAWSRLAGPYNEQFF.

This clone appeared a few times. This sequence joins TRBV5-1 and TRBJ2-3; no definite D call. The germline CDR1 and CDR2 sequences are SGHRS and YFSETQ. The CDR3 is 13 amino acids. Trimming cost V 0 bases and J 1 base, with 3 bases left between them. The CDR3 sequence: CASSLAGTDTQYF. The CDR3 region has the DNA TGCGCCAGCAGCTTGGCCGGCACAGATACGCAGTATTTT.

Remarks on this clone: The identical CDR3 is also encoded by other nucleotide sequences in the sample. The chain is built from TRBV27 and TRBJ2-7, with TRBD2 matching over 12 bases. CDR1 MNHEY and CDR2 SMNVEV come from the germline V gene (reference sequence). J lost 3 bases, V lost 0 bases, and 6 bases had no gene match. The CDR3 covers 17 residues. CDR3 residues: CASSLSIATSGSYEQYF. The CDR3 DNA reads as TGTGCCAGCAGTTTATCCATAGCGACTAGCGGGAGCTACGAGCAGTACTTC.

The V gene is TRBV7-9, the J gene TRBJ2-5, with 9 bases lining up with TRBD1. The last part of the DNA fits TRBJ2-7 better; the J call may be wrong. The CDR3 has 14 residues. Germline lookup yields CDR1 SEHNR and CDR2 FQNEAQ (reference sequence). The CDR3 DNA reads as TGTGCCAGCAGTGATATGGGACAGGGAGACGAGCAGTACTTC. Residues: CASSDMGQGDEQYF.

V and J are TRBV27 and TRBJ1-6; maybe TRBD1 (6 bases). CDR3 length: 17 amino acids. The V and J ends lost 2 bases and 6 bases respectively, with 17 bases between them. Germline CDR1 reads MNHEY; CDR2 reads SMNVEV (reference sequence). CDR3 region: CASSLRPPTGSNSPLHF. Here the CDR3 DNA reads TGTGCCAGCAGTTTACGACCCCCGACAGGATCTAATTCACCCCTCCACTTT.

The chain links TRBV9 to TRBJ2-7, with D possibly TRBD1 on 6 matching bases. V was pared by 3 bases and J by 0 bases, with 16 bases between. The CDR3 covers 16 residues. CDR1 and CDR2 from the germline V gene are SGDLS and YYNGEE. CDR3 in DNA: TGTGCCAGCAGCGACGGCCCAGGACAGAGCTCCTACGAGCAGTACTTC. This encodes CASSDGPGQSSYEQYF. The entire variable domain, with the rest obtained from reference TRBV9 and TRBJ2-7, is as follows: DSGVTQTPKHLITATGQRVTLRCSPRSGDLSVYWYQQSLDQGLQFLIQYYNGEERAKGNILERFSAQQFPDLHSELNLSSLELGDSALYFCASSDGPGQSSYEQYFGPGTRLTVT.

The genes are TRBV14 and TRBJ1-2; no reliable D call. Germline assignment: CDR1 SGHDN and CDR2 FVKESK. Trimming removed 0 bases from V and 1 base from J, with 9 bases in between. The CDR3 spans 15 residues. CDR3 nucleotide sequence: TGTGCCAGCAGCCAAGAGACATTTGATAACTATGGCTACACCTTC. Translated: CASSQETFDNYGYTF.

This sequence joins TRBV29-1 and TRBJ1-1; D perhaps matches TRBD1 (6 bases). V was clipped by 4 bases and J by 4 bases, with 10 bases between them. The CDR3 runs 12 residues. The germline V gene encodes CDR1 SQVTM and CDR2 ANQGSEA. CDR3 sequence reads: CSVGRGATEAFF. CDR3 bases: TGCAGCGTTGGGCGGGGGGCCACTGAAGCTTTCTTT.

The chain uses TRBV30 and TRBJ2-6, with D possibly matching TRBD2 (6 bases). There are 13 residues in the CDR3. CDR1 is GTSNPN and CDR2 is SVGIG in the germline V gene (reference sequence). With 7 bases removed from V and 8 bases from J, the gap between germline ends came to 15 bases. As DNA, the CDR3 is TGTGCCTCTACGGGACTGGGTACCAACGTCCTGACTTTC. Amino acid sequence: CASTGLGTNVLTF. Based on the CDR3 plus reference TRBV30 and TRBJ2-6, the full variable domain is SQTIHQWPATLVQPVGSPLSLECTVEGTSNPNLYWYRQAAGRGLQLLFYSVGIGQISSEVPQNLSASRPQDRQFILSSKKLLLSDSGFYLCASTGLGTNVLTFGAGSRLTVL.

The genes are TRBV19 and TRBJ1-5, with no clear D. The CDR3 totals 15 residues. Germline CDR1 and CDR2: LNHDA and SQIVND (reference sequence). V lost 7 bases and J 3 bases, leaving 16 bases between the germline ends. As DNA, the CDR3 is TGTGCCAGTACCCTGCGGCGGGATAACAATCAGCCCCAGCATTTT. Its protein is CASTLRRDNNQPQHF.

The CDR3 bases are TGTGCCAGCAGCCAAACTACAGCGGGAGGGGTCACAGATACGCAGTATTTT. Amino acid sequence: CASSQTTAGGVTDTQYF. The chain uses TRBV4-2 and TRBJ2-3; TRBD2 matches at 10 bases. Germline V CDR1 and CDR2: LGHNA, YNFKEQ. The CDR3 length is 17 residues. Trimming removed 2 bases from V and 2 bases from J; junction bases left unmatched: 7.

The chain carries TRBV28 and TRBJ2-3; 11 nucleotides match TRBD1. The V segment lost 7 bases and the J segment 1 base; nucleotides outside the gene matches: 10. The V gene's germline CDR1 is MDHEN and CDR2 SYDVKM. The CDR3 covers 17 residues. DNA for the CDR3: TGTGCCAGCAACCTCCAGGGACAGGGGGACCGCACAGATACGCAGTATTTT. Translated, it gives CASNLQGQGDRTDTQYF. The full variable domain, with the rest looked up from reference TRBV28 and TRBJ2-3, is DVKVTQSSRYLVKRTGEKVFLECVQDMDHENMFWYRQDPGLGLRLIYFSYDVKMKEKGDIPEGYSVSREKKERFSLILESASTNQTSMYLCASNLQGQGDRTDTQYFGPGTRLTVL.

This clone was observed a handful of times. The CDR3 region is CASSQKTGMNTEAFF. In DNA, the CDR3 is TGTGCCAGCAGCCAGAAGACAGGGATGAACACTGAAGCTTTCTTT. V and J are TRBV5-4 and TRBJ1-1; TRBD1 agrees at 7 bases. The CDR3 is 15 residues long. Trimming took 4 bases from V and 0 from J; bases not matched to a gene: 6. Germline V gene sequence: CDR1 SGHNT, CDR2 YYREEE (reference sequence).